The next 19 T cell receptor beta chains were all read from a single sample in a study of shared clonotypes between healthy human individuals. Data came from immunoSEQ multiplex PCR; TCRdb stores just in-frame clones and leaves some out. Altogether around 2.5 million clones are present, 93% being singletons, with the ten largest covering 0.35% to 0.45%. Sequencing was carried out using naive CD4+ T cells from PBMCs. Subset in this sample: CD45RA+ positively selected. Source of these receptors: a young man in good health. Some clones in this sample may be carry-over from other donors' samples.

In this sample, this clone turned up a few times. This CDR3 reads CASSGRLRAGELFF. For the CDR3, the DNA is TGTGCCAGCAGCGGGAGATTGCGTGCCGGGGAGCTGTTTTTT. The chain recombines TRBV14 with TRBJ2-2; a weak D match, TRBD2 (5 bases). V was pared by 5 bases and J by 6 bases, with 13 bases between. The CDR3 extends over 14 amino acids. Germline loops: CDR1 SGHDN, CDR2 FVKESK.

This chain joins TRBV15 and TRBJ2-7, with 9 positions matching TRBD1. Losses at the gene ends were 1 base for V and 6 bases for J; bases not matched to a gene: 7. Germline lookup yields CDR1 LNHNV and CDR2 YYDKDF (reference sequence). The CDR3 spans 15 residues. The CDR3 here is CATSRGGTGFTEQYF. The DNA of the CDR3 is TGTGCCACCAGCAGAGGGGGGACAGGGTTTACCGAGCAGTACTTC. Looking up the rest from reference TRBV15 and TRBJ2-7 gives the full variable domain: DAMVIQNPRYQVTQFGKPVTLSCSQTLNHNVMYWYQQKSSQAPKLLFHYYDKDFNNEADTPDNFQSRRPNTSFCFLDIRSPGLGDTAMYLCATSRGGTGFTEQYFGPGTRLTVT.

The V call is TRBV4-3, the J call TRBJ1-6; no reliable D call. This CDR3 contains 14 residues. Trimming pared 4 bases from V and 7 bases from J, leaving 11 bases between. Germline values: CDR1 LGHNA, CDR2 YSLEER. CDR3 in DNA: TGCGCCAGCAGCCTAAAGGACGGGAATTCACCCCTCCACTTT. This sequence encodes CASSLKDGNSPLHF.

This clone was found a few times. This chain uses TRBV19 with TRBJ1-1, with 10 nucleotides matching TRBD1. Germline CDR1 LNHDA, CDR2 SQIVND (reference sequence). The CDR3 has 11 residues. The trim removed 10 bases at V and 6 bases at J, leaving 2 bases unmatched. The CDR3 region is CAIGTGAEAFF. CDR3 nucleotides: TGTGCCATTGGGACAGGGGCTGAAGCTTTCTTT.

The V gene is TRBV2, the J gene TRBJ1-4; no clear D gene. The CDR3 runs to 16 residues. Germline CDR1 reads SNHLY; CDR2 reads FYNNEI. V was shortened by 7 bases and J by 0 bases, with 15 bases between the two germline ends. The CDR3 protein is CASTSRLIATNEKLFF. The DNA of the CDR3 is TGTGCCAGCACCTCGCGGCTTATTGCAACTAATGAAAAACTGTTTTTT.

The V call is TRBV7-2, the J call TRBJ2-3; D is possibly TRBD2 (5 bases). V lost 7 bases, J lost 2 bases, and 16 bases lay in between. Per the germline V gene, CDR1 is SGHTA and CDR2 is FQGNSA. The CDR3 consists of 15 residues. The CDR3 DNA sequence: TGTGCCAGCAATAGAGGCGGGTTATCCACAGATACGCAGTATTTT. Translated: CASNRGGLSTDTQYF.

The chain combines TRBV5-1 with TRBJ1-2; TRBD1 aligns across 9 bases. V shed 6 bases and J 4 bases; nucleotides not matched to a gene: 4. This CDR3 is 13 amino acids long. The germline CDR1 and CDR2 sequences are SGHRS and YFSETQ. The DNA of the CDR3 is TGCGCCAGCACTCGGGACAGGGTCTATGGCTACACCTTC. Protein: CASTRDRVYGYTF.

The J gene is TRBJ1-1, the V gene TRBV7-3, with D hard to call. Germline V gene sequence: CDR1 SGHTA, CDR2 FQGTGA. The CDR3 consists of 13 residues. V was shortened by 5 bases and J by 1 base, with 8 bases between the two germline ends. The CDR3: CASSIRRNTEAFF. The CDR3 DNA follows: TGTGCCAGCAGCATTCGGAGGAACACTGAAGCTTTCTTT. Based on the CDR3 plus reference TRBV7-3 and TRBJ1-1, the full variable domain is GAGVSQTPSNKVTEKGKYVELRCDPISGHTALYWYRQSLGQGPEFLIYFQGTGAADDSGLPNDRFFAVRPEGSVSTLKIQRTERGDSAVYLCASSIRRNTEAFFGQGTRLTVV.

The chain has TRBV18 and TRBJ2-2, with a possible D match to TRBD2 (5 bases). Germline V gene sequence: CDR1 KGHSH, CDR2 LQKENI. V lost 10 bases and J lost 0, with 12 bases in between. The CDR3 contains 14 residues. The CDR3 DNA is TGTGCCATCCTCGGCGGGCCGAACACCGGGGAGCTGTTTTTT. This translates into CAILGGPNTGELFF.

The CDR3, as DNA: TGTGCCAGCAGCTTGGCGGCTAGCGGGAGTTTAGGAGAGACCCAGTACTTC. The encoded protein is CASSLAASGSLGETQYF. The rearrangement uses TRBV5-4 and TRBJ2-5, with 10 bases fitting TRBD2. The CDR3 covers 17 residues. Germline lookup yields CDR1 SGHNT and CDR2 YYREEE (reference sequence). V gave up 0 bases and J gave up 4 bases; unmatched junction bases: 9.

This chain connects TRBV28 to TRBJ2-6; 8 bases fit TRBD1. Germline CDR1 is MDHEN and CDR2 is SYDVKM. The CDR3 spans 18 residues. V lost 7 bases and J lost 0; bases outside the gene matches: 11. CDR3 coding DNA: TGTGCCAGCAATTCTGGGACAGGCTATCTCTCTGGGGCCAACGTCCTGACTTTC. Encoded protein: CASNSGTGYLSGANVLTF. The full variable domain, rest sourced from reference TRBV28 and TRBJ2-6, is DVKVTQSSRYLVKRTGEKVFLECVQDMDHENMFWYRQDPGLGLRLIYFSYDVKMKEKGDIPEGYSVSREKKERFSLILESASTNQTSMYLCASNSGTGYLSGANVLTFGAGSRLTVL.

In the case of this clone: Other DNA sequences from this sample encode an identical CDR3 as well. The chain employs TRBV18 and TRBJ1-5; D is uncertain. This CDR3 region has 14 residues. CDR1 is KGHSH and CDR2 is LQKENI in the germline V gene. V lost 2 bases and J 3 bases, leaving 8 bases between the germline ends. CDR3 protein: CASSPGQVNQPQHF. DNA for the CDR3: TGTGCCAGCTCACCAGGGCAGGTCAATCAGCCCCAGCATTTT. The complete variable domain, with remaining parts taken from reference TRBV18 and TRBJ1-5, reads NAGVMQNPRHLVRRRGQEARLRCSPMKGHSHVYWYRQLPEEGLKFMVYLQKENIIDESGMPKERFSAEFPKEGPSILRIQQVVRGDSAAYFCASSPGQVNQPQHFGDGTRLSIL.

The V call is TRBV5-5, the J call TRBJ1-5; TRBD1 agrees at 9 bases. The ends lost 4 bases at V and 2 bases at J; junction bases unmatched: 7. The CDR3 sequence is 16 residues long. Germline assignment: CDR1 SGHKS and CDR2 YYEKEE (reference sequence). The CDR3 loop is CASSTRQGDGNQPQHF. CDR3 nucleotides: TGTGCCAGCAGCACGAGACAGGGGGACGGCAATCAGCCCCAGCATTTT.

The CDR3 DNA reads as TGCGCCAGCAGCCAAGGCAGTTGGGGTGACACTGAAGCTTTCTTT. It translates to CASSQGSWGDTEAFF. The chain couples TRBV4-1 to TRBJ1-1; D not certain. Trimming cost V 1 base and J 3 bases, with 12 bases left between them. CDR1 and CDR2 from the germline V gene are MGHRA and YSYEKL. This CDR3 is 15 amino acids long.

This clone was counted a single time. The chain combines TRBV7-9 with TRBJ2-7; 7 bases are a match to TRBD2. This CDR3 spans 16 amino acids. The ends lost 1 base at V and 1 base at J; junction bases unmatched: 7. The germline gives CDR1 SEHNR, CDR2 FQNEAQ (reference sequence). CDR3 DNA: TGTGCCAGCAGCTTAGTCGCAGCGGGACGGTCCTACGAGCAGTACTTC. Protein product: CASSLVAAGRSYEQYF.

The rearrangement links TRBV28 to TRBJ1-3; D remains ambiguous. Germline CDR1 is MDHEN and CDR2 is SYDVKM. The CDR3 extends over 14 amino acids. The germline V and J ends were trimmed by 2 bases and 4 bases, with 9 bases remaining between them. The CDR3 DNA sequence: TGTGCCAGCAGTTTAACAGAAAGAGGAAACACCATATATTTT. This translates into CASSLTERGNTIYF.

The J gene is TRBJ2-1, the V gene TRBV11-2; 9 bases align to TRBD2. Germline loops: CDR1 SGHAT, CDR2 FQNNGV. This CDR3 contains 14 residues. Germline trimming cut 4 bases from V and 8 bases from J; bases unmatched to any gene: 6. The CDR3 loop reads CASSSQTSGYEQFF. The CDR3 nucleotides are TGTGCCAGCAGCTCCCAGACTAGCGGCTATGAGCAGTTCTTC.

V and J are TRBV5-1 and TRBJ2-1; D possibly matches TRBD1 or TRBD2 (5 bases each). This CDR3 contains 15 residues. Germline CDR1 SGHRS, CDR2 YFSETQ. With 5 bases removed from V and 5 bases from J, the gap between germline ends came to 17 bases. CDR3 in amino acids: CASRSRGQRHNEQFF. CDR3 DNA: TGCGCCAGCAGGTCCCGGGGCCAGAGGCACAATGAGCAGTTCTTC.

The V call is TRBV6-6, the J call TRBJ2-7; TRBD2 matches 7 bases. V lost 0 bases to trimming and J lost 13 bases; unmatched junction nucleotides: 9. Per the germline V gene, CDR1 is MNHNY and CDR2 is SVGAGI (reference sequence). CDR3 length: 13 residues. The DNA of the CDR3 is TGTGCCAGCAGTTACTCGGTTCTAGCGGAGTCCTACTTC. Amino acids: CASSYSVLAESYF.